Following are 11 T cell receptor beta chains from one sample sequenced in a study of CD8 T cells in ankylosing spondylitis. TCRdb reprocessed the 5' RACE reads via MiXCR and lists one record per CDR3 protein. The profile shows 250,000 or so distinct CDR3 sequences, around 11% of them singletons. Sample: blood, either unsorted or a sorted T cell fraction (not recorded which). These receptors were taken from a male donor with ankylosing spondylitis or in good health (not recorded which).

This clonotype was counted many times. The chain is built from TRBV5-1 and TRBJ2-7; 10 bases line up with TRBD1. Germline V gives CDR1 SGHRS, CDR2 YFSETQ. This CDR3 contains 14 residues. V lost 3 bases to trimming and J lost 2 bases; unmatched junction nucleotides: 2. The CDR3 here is CASSSTGGAYEQYF. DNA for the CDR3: TGCGCCAGCAGCTCGACAGGGGGCGCCTACGAGCAGTACTTC.

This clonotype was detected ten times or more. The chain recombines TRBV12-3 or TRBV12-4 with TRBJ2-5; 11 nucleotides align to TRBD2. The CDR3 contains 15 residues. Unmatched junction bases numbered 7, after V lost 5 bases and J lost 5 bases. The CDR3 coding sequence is TGTGCCAGCAGTCCACTAGCGGGAGCGATGGAGACCCAGTACTTC. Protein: CASSPLAGAMETQYF.

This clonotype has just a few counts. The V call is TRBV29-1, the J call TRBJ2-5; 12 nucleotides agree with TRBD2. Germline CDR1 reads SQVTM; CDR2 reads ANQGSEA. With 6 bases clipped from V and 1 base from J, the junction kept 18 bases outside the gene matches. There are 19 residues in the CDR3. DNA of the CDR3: TGCAGCGTCGAGGGTCCCCTGACTAGCGGGAGAAACCTCCAAGAGACCCAGTACTTC. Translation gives CSVEGPLTSGRNLQETQYF.

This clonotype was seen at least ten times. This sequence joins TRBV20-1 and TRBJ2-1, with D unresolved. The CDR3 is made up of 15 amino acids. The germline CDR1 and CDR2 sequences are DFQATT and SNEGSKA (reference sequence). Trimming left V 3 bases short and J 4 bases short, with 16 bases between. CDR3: CSARGPSERYNEQFF. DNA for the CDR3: TGCAGTGCTAGGGGCCCGAGCGAGCGTTACAATGAGCAGTTCTTC.

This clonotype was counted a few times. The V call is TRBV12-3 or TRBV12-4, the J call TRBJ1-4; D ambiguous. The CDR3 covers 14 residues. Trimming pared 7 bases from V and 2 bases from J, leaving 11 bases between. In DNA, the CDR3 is TGTGCCAGCACCTTCGACGGGACTAATGAAAAACTGTTTTTT. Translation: CASTFDGTNEKLFF.

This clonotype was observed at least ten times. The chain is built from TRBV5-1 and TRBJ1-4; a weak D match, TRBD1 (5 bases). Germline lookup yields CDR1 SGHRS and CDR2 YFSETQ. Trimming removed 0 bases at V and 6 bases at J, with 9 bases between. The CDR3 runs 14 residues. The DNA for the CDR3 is TGCGCCAGCAGCTTGGGCCAGGGACATGAAAAACTGTTTTTT. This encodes CASSLGQGHEKLFF.

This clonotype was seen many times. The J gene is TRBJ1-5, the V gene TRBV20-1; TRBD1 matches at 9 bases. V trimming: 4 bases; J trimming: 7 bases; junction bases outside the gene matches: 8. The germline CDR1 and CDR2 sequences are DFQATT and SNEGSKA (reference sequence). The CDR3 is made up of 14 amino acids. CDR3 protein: CSATRDRVGQPQHF. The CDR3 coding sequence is TGCAGTGCTACCCGGGACAGGGTTGGCCAGCCCCAGCATTTT.

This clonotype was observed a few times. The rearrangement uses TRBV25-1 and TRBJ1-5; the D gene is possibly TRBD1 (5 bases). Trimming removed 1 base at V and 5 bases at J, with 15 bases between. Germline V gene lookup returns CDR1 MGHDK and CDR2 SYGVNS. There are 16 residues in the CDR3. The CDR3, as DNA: TGTGCCAGCAGTGAATCGGGAGGGGAGAAGCATCAGCCCCAGCATTTT. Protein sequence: CASSESGGEKHQPQHF.

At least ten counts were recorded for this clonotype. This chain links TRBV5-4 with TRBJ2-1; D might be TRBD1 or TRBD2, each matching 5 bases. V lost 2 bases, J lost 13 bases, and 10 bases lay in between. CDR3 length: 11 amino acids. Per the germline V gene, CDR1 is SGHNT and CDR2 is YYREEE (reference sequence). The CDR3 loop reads CASSFGTLQFF. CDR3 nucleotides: TGTGCCAGCAGCTTCGGGACCCTTCAGTTCTTC.

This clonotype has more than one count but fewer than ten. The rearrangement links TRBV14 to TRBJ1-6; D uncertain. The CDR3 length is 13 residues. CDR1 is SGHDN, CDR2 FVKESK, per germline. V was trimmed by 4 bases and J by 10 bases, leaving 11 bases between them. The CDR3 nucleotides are TGTGCCAGCAGCCGGGTCCTCCCGTCACCCCTCCACTTT. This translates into CASSRVLPSPLHF.

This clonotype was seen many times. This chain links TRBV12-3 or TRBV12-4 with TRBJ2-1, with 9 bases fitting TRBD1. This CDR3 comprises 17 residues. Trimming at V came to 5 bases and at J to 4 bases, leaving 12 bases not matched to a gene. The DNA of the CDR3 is TGTGCCAGCAGTCCAGGAACAACAGGGGGCCGATACAATGAGCAGTTCTTC. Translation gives CASSPGTTGGRYNEQFF.